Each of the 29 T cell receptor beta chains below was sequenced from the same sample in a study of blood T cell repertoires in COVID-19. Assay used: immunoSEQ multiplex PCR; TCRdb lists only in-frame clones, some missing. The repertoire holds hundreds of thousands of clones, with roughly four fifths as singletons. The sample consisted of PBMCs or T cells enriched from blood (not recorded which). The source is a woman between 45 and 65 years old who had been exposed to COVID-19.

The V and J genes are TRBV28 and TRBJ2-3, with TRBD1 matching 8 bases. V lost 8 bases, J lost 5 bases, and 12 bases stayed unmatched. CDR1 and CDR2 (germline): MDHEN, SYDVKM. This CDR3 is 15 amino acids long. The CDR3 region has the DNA TGTGCCAGCCGGACAGGGAATAAAATAGGAGATACGCAGTATTTT. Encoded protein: CASRTGNKIGDTQYF.

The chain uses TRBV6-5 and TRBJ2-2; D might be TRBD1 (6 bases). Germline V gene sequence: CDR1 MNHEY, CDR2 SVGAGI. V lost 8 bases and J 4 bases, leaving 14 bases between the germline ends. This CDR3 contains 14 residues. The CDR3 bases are TGTGCCAGCCCCGGACAGAACGCCACCGGGGAGCTGTTTTTT. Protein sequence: CASPGQNATGELFF.

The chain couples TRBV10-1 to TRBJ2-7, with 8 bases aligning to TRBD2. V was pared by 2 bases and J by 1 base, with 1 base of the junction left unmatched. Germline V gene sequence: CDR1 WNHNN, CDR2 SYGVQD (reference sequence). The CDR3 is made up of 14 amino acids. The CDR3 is CASSEREGSYEQYF. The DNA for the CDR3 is TGCGCCAGCAGTGAGCGGGAGGGATCCTACGAGCAGTACTTC.

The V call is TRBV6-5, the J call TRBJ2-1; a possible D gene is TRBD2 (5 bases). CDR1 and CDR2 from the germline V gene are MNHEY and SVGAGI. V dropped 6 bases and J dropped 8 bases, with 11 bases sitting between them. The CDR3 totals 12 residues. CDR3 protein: CASSPGGHEQFF. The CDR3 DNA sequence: TGTGCCAGCAGCCCCGGAGGACATGAGCAGTTCTTC.

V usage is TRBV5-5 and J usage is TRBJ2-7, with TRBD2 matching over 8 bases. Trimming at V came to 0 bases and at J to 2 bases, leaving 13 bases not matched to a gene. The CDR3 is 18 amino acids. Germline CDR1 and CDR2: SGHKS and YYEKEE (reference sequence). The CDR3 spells CASSLGNPGTSFAYEQYF. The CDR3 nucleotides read TGTGCCAGCAGCTTGGGAAACCCCGGGACTAGTTTTGCCTACGAGCAGTACTTC.

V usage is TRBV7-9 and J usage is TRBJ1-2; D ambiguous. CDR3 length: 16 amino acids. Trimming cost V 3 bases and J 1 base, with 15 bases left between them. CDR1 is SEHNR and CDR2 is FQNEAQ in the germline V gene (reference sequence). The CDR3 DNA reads TGTGCCAGCAGCTTTGCCGCCGAGCTTGTTAACTATGGCTACACCTTC. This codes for CASSFAAELVNYGYTF.

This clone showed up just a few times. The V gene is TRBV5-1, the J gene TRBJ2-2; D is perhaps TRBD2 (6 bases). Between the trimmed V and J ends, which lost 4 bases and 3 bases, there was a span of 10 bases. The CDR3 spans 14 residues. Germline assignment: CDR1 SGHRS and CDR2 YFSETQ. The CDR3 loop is CASSAGLYTGELFF. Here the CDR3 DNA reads TGCGCCAGCAGCGCGGGACTTTACACCGGGGAGCTGTTTTTT.

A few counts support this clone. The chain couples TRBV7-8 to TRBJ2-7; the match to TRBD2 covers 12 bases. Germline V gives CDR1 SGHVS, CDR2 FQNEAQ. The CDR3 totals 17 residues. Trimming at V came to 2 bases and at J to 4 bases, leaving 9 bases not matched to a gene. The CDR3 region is CASSLSSGGTSGYEQYF. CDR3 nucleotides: TGTGCCAGCAGCTTAAGCTCCGGAGGGACTAGCGGGTACGAGCAGTACTTC.

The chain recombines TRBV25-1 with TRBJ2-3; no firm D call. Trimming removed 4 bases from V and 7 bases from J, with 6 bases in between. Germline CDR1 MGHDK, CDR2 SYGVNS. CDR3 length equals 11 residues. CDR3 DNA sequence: TGTGCCAGCAGTGGCGGCTATACGCAGTATTTT. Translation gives CASSGGYTQYF.

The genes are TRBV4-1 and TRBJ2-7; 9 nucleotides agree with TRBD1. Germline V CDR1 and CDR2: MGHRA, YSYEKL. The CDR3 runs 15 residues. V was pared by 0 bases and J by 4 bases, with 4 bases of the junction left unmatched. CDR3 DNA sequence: TGCGCCAGCAGCCAAGAACCAGGGACAGGGTACGAGCAGTACTTC. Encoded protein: CASSQEPGTGYEQYF.

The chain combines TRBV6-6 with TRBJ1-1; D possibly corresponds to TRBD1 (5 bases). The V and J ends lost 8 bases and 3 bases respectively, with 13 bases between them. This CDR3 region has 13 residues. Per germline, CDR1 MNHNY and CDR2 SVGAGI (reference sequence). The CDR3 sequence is CASFDRRDTEAFF. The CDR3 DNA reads TGTGCCAGCTTCGACAGACGGGACACTGAAGCTTTCTTT.

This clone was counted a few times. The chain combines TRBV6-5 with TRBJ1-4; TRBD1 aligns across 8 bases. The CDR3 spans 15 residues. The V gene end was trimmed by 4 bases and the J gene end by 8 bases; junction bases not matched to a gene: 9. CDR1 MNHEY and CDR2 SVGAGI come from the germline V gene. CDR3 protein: CASSFRGQGWEKLFF. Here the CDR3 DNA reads TGTGCCAGCAGTTTTCGAGGACAGGGCTGGGAAAAACTGTTTTTT.

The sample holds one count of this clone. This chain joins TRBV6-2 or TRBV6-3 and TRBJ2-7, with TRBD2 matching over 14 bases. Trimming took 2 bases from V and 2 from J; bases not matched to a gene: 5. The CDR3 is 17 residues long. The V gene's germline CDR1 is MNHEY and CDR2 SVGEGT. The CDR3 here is CASSYGTSGGLTYEQYF. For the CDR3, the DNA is TGTGCCAGCAGTTACGGGACTAGCGGGGGCCTCACCTACGAGCAGTACTTC.

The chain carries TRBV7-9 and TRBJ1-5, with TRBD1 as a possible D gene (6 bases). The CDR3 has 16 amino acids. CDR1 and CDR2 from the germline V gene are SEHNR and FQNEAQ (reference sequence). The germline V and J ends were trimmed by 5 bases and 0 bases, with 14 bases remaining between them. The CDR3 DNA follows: TGTGCCAGCAGCGTACTGAGGGGGTATAGCAATCAGCCCCAGCATTTT. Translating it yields CASSVLRGYSNQPQHF.

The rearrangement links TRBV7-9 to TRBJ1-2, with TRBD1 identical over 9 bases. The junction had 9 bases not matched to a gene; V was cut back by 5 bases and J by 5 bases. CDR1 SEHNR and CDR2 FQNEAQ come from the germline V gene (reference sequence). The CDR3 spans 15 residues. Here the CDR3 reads CASSPGGTGIYGYTF. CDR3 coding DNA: TGTGCCAGCAGCCCAGGTGGGACAGGGATATATGGCTACACCTTC.

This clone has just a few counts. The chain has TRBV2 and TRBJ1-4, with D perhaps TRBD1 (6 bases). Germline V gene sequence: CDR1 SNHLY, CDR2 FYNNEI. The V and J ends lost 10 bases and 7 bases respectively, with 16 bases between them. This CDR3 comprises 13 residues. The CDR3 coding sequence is TGTGCCACCCAACAGGGATTATTTGAAAAACTGTTTTTT. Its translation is CATQQGLFEKLFF.

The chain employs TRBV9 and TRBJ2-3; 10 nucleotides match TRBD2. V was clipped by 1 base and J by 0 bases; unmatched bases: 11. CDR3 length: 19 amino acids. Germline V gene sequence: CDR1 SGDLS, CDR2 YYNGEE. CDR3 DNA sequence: TGTGCCAGCAGCGTAAGGGGAGCGGGGGGGCCTGGGAGCACAGATACGCAGTATTTT. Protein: CASSVRGAGGPGSTDTQYF.

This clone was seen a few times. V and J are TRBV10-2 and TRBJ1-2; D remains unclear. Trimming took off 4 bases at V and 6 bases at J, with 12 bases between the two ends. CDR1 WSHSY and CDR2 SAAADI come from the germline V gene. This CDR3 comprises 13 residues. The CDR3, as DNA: TGCGCCAGCAGTGCCCGAGTTGTAGATGGCTACACCTTC. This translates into CASSARVVDGYTF.

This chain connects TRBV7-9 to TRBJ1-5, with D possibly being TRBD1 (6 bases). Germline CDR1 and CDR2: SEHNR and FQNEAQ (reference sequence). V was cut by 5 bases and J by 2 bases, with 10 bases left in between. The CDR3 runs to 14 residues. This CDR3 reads CASSPGVGNQPQHF. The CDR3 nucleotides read TGTGCCAGCAGCCCAGGGGTCGGCAATCAGCCCCAGCATTTT.

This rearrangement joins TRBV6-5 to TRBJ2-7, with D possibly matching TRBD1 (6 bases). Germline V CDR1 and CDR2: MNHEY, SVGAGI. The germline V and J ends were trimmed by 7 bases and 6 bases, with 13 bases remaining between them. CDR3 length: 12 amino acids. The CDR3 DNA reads TGTGCCAGCACGAACAGGGTAGGCGAGCAGTACTTC. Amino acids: CASTNRVGEQYF.

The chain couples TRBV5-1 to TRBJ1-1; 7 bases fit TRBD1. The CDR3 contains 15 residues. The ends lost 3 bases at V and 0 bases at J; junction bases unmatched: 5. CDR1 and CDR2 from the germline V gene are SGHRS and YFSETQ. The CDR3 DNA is TGCGCCAGCAGCTCCGGGACAGCAATGAACACTGAAGCTTTCTTT. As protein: CASSSGTAMNTEAFF.

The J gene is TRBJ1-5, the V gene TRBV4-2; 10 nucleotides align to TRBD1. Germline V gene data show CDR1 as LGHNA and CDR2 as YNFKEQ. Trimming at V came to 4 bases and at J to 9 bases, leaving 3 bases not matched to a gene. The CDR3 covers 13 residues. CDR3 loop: CASSLDRGAPQHF. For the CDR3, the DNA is TGTGCCAGCAGCCTGGACAGGGGGGCGCCCCAGCATTTT.

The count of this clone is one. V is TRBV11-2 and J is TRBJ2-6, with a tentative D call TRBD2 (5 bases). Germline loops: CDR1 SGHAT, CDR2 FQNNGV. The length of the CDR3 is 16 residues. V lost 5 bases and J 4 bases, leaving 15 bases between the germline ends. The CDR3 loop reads CASSPRLGGGANVLTF. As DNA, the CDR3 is TGTGCCAGCAGCCCTCGACTTGGAGGAGGGGCCAACGTCCTGACTTTC.

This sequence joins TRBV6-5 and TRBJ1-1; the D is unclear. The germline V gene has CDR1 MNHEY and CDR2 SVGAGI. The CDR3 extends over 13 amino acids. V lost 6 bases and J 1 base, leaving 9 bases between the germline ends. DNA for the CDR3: TGTGCCAGCAGGCATACAGCGAACACTGAAGCTTTCTTT. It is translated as CASRHTANTEAFF.

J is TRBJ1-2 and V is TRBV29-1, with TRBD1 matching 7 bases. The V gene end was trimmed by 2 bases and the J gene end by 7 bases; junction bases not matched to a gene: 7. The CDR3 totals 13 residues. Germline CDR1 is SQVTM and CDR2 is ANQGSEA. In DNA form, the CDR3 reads TGCAGCGTTGAACAACAGGGGTTGACTGGCTACACCTTC. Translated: CSVEQQGLTGYTF. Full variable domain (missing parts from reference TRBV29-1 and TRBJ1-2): SAVISQKPSRDICQRGTSLTIQCQVDSQVTMMFWYRQQPGQSLTLIATANQGSEATYESGFVIDKFPISRPNLTFSTLTVSNMSPEDSSIYLCSVEQQGLTGYTFGSGTRLTVV.

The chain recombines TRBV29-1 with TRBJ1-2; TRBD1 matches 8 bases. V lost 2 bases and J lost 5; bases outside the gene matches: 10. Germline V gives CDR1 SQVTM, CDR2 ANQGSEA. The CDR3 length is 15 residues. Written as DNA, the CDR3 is TGCAGCGTTGAACTCCACGACAGGGGCTGGTATGGCTACACCTTC. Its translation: CSVELHDRGWYGYTF.

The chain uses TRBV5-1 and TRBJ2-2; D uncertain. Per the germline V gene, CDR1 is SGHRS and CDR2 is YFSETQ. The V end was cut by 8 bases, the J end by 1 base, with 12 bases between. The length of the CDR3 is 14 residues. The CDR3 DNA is TGCGCCAGTCGTAAAGTCGGGAACACCGGGGAGCTGTTTTTT. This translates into CASRKVGNTGELFF.

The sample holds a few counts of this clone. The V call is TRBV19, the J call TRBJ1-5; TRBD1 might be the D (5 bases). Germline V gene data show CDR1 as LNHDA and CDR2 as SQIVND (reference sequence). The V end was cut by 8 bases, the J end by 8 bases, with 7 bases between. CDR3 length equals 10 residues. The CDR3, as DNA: TGTGCCAGTGGGGGGGAGCCCCAGCATTTT. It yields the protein CASGGEPQHF.

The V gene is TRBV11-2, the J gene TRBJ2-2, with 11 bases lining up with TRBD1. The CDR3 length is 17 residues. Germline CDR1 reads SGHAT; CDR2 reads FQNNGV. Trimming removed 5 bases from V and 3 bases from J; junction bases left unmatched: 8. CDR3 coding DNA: TGTGCCAGCAGCCATCACGCGGGACAGGGGGACACCGGGGAGCTGTTTTTT. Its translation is CASSHHAGQGDTGELFF.